This TCR beta chain comes out of a study of OX40 agonist ivuxolimab in advanced cancers. Generated by immunoSEQ multiplex PCR, the TCRdb table keeps only in-frame clones and is missing some. The sample includes 65,000 to 85,000 clones, roughly 85% of them seen just once. The ends lost 4 bases at V and 7 bases at J; junction bases unmatched: 11. CDR1 and CDR2 from the germline V gene are SGHRS and YFSETQ. The CDR3 has 16 residues. The chain couples TRBV5-1 to TRBJ2-1; 10 nucleotides align to TRBD1. The sample in question was CD4+ or CD8+ T cells sorted from blood, obtained in a trial of the OX40 agonist ivuxolimab. This receptor was taken from an adult with an advanced solid tumor such as melanoma, head and neck, liver or kidney cancer. DNA for the CDR3: TGCGCCAGCAGCCCGCCGGGACAGGGGAACAAGAATGAGCAGTTCTTC. It yields the protein CASSPPGQGNKNEQFF.